This T cell receptor beta chain was found in a study of OX40 agonist ivuxolimab in advanced cancers. In the study overall: The costimulatory receptor OX40 (CD134) was targeted by ivuxolimab, a fully human IgG2 agonistic monoclonal antibody. Among the roughly 50 dose-escalation patients, about 20 had hepatocellular carcinoma, about 15 melanoma, 9 renal cell carcinoma and 9 head and neck cancer. Three dose-escalation patients achieved partial responses, one with hepatocellular carcinoma and two with cutaneous melanoma. A male proportion of nearly 85% and a mean age of around 60 years, ranging from 23 to 79, were recorded for the dose-escalation cohort. Prior anti-PD-1, anti-PD-L1 or anti-CTLA-4 therapy was permitted, and 35% to 40% of dose-escalation patients had received checkpoint inhibitors. The monotherapy dose-escalation portion (N ≈ 50 patients) of the phase I ivuxolimab trial is reported in the paper. The purpose of peripheral TCRbeta sequencing was to test whether ivuxolimab changed TCR sequence diversity and led to clonal T-cell expansion. Intravenous ivuxolimab was administered to patients every 2 weeks at six dose levels: 0.01, 0.1, 0.3, 1.5, 3 and 10 mg/kg.

To sequence the TCRbeta CDR3 region, genomic DNA was isolated from the sorted cells. TCRbeta CDR3 regions were sequenced using the immunoSEQ Assay. The table comes from immuneACCESS by way of TCRdb, which keeps in-frame sequences with V and J called. Part of the clones is missing from these tables; in studies checked, under half for an unresolved V gene and the rest for unknown reasons. For this sample the table gives some 71,000 clones, of which about 83% were detected only once. In total, the top ten clones hold around 0.78% of the sample. Patients with a history of autoimmune disease or receiving systemic immunosuppression were excluded from the trial. Peripheral blood for TCR sequencing was collected from all dose cohorts at baseline, on cycle 4 day 1, and on cycle 7 day 1. Samples came from an open-label, multicenter, first-in-human phase I dose-escalation trial of ivuxolimab. Adults with locally advanced or metastatic melanoma, renal cell, hepatocellular, or head and neck squamous cell carcinoma were enrolled in the trial. Before TCR sequencing, CD4+ T cells and CD8+ T cells were sorted from peripheral blood as separate populations.

Comment on this clone: Its antigen is still unknown. Per-base quality was not reported, and no clone a single base away is much larger than it.

The paper's findings and limits, for the study overall: In the 0.1-3.0 mg/kg groups, partial responders were among the patients with the lowest normalized peripheral clonal expansion, particularly in CD8+ T cells. Low levels of normalized T-cell clonal expansion were also seen in some patients who did not respond. On average, CD8+ T cells showed more expanded clones than CD4+ T cells after ivuxolimab. At doses of 0.1 to 3.0 mg/kg, clonal expansion of both CD4+ and CD8+ T cells in blood was seen between baseline and week 6. Antigen specificity was not determined for the clonally expanded peripheral T cells.

The TCR sequence derives from an adult with an advanced solid tumor such as melanoma, head and neck, liver or kidney cancer. The sequencing here drew on CD4+ or CD8+ T cells sorted from blood, taken in a trial of the OX40 agonist ivuxolimab.

The CDR3 protein: CASSPGDTAYEQYF. The nucleotide sequence is TGTGCCAGCAGTCCCGGGGACACAGCCTACGAGCAGTACTTC. The chain was built from TRBV28 and TRBJ2-7, with a weak D call of TRBD1 (6 bases match). Trimming removed 5 bases from V and 2 bases from J, leaving 13 bases between the germline ends. From its cysteine to its phenylalanine, the CDR3 spans 14 amino acids. Only the CDR3 region is kept as DNA, spanning 42 bases read in frame from base 1. The germline V gene supplies CDR1 MDHEN and CDR2 SYDVKM. Reference TRBV28 and TRBJ2-7 genes cover what lies past the CDR3, so the full variable domain is DVKVTQSSRYLVKRTGEKVFLECVQDMDHENMFWYRQDPGLGLRLIYFSYDVKMKEKGDIPEGYSVSREKKERFSLILESASTNQTSMYLCASSPGDTAYEQYFGPGTRLTVT.